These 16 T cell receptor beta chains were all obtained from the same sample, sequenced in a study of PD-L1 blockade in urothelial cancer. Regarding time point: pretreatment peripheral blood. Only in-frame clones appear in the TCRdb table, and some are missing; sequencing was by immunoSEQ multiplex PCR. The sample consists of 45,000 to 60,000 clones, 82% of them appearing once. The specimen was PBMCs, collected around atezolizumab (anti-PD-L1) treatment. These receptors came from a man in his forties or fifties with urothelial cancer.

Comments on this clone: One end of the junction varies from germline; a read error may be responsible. CDR3 protein: CASSLAAGSFDEQYF. The CDR3 DNA reads TGTGCTAGCAGCTTAGCAGCGGGAAGTTTCGACGAGCAGTACTTC. This sequence joins TRBV7-7 and TRBJ2-7, with 7 bases lining up with TRBD2. The germline V gene has CDR1 SSHAT and CDR2 FNYEAQ (reference sequence). The CDR3 spans 15 residues. Looking up the rest from reference TRBV7-7 and TRBJ2-7 gives the full variable domain: GAGVSQSPRYKVTKRGQDVTLRCDPISSHATLYWYQQALGQGPEFLTYFNYEAQPDKSGLPSDRFSAERPEGSISTLTIQRTEQRDSAMYRCASSLAAGSFDEQYFGPGTRLTVT.

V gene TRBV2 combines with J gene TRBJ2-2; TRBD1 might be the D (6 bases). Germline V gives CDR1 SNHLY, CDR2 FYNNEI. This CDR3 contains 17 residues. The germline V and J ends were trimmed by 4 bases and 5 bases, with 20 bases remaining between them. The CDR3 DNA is TGTGCCAGCAGTGGAAACAGGGAGTCAGTTCGGACCGGGGAGCTGTTTTTT. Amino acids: CASSGNRESVRTGELFF. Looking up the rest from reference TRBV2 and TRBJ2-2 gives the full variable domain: EPEVTQTPSHQVTQMGQEVILRCVPISNHLYFYWYRQILGQKVEFLVSFYNNEISEKSEIFDDQFSVERPDGSNFTLKIRSTKLEDSAMYFCASSGNRESVRTGELFFGEGSRLTVL.

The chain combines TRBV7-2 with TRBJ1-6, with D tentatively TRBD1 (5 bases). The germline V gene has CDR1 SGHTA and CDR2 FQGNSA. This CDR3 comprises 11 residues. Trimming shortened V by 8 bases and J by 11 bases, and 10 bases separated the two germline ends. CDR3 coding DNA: TGTGCCAGCGGCCAGGGTCCACCCCTCCACTTT. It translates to CASGQGPPLHF.

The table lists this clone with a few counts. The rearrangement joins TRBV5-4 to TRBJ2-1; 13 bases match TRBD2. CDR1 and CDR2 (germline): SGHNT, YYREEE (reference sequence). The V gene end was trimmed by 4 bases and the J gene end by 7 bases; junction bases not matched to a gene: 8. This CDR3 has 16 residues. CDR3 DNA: TGTGCCAGCAGCCCCCGGACTAGCGGGAGTGGAAATGAGCAGTTCTTC. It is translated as CASSPRTSGSGNEQFF.

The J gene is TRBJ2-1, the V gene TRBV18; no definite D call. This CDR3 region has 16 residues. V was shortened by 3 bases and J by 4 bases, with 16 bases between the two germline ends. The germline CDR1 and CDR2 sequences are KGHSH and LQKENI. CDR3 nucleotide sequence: TGTGCCAGCTCACCGAGACCGCCCCTAGGATACAATGAGCAGTTCTTC. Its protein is CASSPRPPLGYNEQFF.

The CDR3, as DNA: TGTGCTAGTGGTTTGGCAGGAATTGGGGGGGCCTCCTACAATGAGCAGTTCTTC. It codes for CASGLAGIGGASYNEQFF. The J gene is TRBJ2-1, the V gene TRBV12-5; tentative D call: TRBD2 (7 bases). V lost 1 base and J 0 bases, leaving 16 bases between the germline ends. There are 18 residues in the CDR3. Per the germline V gene, CDR1 is LGHNT and CDR2 is FRNRAP. Looking up the rest from reference TRBV12-5 and TRBJ2-1 gives the full variable domain: DARVTQTPRHKVTEMGQEVTMRCQPILGHNTVFWYRQTMMQGLELLAYFRNRAPLDDSGMPKDRFSAEMPDATLATLKIQPSEPRDSAVYFCASGLAGIGGASYNEQFFGPGTRLTVL.

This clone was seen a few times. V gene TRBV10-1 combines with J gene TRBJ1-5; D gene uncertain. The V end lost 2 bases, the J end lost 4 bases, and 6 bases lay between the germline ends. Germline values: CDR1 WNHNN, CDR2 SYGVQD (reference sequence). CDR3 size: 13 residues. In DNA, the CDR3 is TGCGCCAGCAGTGAGGGCGGAAATCAGCCCCAGCATTTT. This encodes CASSEGGNQPQHF.

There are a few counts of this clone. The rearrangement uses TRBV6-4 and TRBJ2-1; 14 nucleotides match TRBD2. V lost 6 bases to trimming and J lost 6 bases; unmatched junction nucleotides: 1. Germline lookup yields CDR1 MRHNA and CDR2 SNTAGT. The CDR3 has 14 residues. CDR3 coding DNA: TGTGCCAGCAGCGGGACTAGCGGGAGCAATGAGCAGTTCTTC. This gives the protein CASSGTSGSNEQFF.

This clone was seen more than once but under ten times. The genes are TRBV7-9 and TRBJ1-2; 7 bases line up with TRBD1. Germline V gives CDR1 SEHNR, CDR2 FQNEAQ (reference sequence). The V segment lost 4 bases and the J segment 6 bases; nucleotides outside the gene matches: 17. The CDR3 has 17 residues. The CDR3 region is CASSSPGGGRRYHGYTF. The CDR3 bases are TGTGCCAGCAGCTCCCCCGGAGGGGGCCGGCGATATCATGGCTACACCTTC.

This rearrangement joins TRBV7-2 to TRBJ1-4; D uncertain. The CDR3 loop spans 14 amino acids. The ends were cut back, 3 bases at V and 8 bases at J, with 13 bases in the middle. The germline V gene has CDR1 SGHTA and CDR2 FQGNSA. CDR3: CASSFMGRGEKLFF. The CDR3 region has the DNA TGTGCCAGCAGCTTCATGGGGAGAGGAGAAAAACTGTTTTTT.

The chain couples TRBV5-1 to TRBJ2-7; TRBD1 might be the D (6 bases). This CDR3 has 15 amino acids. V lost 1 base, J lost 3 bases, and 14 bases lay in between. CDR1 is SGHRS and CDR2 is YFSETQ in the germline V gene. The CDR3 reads CASSLTGLEGYEQYF. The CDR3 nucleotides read TGCGCCAGCAGCTTGACAGGGCTGGAAGGCTACGAGCAGTACTTC.

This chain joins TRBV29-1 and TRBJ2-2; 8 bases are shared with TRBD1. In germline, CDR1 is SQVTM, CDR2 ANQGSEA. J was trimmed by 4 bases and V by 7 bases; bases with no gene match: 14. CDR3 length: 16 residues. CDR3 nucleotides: TGCAGCGCCCGACAGGGGTGGGCCCGGGCCACCGGGGAGCTGTTTTTT. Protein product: CSARQGWARATGELFF.

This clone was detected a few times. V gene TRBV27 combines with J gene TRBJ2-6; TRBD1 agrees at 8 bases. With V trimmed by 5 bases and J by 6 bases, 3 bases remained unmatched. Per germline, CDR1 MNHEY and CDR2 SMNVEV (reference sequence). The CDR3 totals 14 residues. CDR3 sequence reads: CASSSRGLANVLTF. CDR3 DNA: TGTGCCAGCAGTAGCAGGGGGCTGGCCAACGTCCTGACTTTC.

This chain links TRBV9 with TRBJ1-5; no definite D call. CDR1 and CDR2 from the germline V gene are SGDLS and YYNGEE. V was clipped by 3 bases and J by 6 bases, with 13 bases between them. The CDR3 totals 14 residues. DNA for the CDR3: TGTGCCAGCAGCGCTTCAGGTGGCCGTCAGCCCCAGCATTTT. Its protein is CASSASGGRQPQHF. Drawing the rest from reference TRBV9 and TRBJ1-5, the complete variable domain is DSGVTQTPKHLITATGQRVTLRCSPRSGDLSVYWYQQSLDQGLQFLIQYYNGEERAKGNILERFSAQQFPDLHSELNLSSLELGDSALYFCASSASGGRQPQHFGDGTRLSIL.

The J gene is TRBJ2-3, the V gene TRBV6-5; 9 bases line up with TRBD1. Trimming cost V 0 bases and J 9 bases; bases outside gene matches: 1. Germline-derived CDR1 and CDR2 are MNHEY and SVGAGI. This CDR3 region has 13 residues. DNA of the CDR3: TGTGCCAGCAGTTACTCCGGGACAGGGACGCAGTATTTT. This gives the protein CASSYSGTGTQYF.

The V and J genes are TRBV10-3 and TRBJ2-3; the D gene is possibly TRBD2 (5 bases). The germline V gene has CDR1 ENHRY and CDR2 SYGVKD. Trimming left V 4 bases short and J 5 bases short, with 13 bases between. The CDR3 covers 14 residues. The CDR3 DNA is TGTGCCATCAGTGGCGAGGGATTGGGAGATACGCAGTATTTT. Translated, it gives CAISGEGLGDTQYF.